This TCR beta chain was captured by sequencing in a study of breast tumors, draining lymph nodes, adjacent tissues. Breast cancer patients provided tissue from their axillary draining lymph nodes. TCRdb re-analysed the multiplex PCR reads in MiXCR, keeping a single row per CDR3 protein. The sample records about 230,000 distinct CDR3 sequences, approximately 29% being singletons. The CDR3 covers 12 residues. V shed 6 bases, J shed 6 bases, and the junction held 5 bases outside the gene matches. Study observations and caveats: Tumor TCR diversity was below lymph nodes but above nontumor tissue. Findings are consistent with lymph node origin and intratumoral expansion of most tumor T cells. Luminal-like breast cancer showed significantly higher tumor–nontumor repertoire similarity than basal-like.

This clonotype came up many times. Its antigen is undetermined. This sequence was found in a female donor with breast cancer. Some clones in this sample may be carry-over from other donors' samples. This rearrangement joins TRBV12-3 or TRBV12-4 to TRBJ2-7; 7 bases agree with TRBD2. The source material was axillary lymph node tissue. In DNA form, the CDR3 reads TGTGCCAGCAGCTTCCCGGGGGGCGAGCAGTACTTC. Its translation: CASSFPGGEQYF.